This T cell receptor (beta chain) was recorded in a study of blood T cells in healthy people across ages. This clonotype was found a few times. Primed by a sample-barcoded 5' primer and a J-beta primer mix, a second PCR proceeded for roughly 7 to 11 cycles. TCRdb re-derived calls from the 5' RACE reads in MiXCR, one entry per CDR3 protein. The data show roughly 1,800,000 distinct CDR3 sequences, about 50% seen once. Trimming took 6 bases from V and 5 from J, leaving 19 bases between them. The CDR3 sequence is 15 residues long. Germline V gene sequence: CDR1 MNHEY, CDR2 SVGEGT. The genes are TRBV6-2 or TRBV6-3 and TRBJ2-5, with D maybe TRBD1 (6 bases). This receptor was identified in a woman aged 40-49 years in good health. Sequences were obtained from blood. The CDR3 here is CASSKLPRGLETQYF. The CDR3, as DNA: TGTGCCAGCAGCAAGCTACCTAGGGGGTTGGAGACCCAGTACTTC.